Presented here are 7 T cell receptor beta chains from one specimen sequenced in a study of shared clonotypes between healthy human individuals. The protocol was immunoSEQ multiplex PCR, while the TCRdb copy is restricted to in-frame clones and leaves out a portion. The sample lists about 980,000 clones; approximately 80% were seen once. The sample was memory CD4+ T cells sorted from blood. The subset denotes: CD45RA-negative fraction. These receptors were collected from a man aged 18 to 30 in good health.

CDR3 DNA sequence: TGTGCCAGCACTCCCCGCTTTTGGGGACCCAGCCGAGACAATCAGCCCCAGCATTTT. It specifies CASTPRFWGPSRDNQPQHF. The chain couples TRBV28 to TRBJ1-5, with a weak D call TRBD1 (5 bases). Germline assignment: CDR1 MDHEN and CDR2 SYDVKM. The CDR3 contains 19 residues. V lost 7 bases, J lost 3 bases, and 28 bases lay in between.

The V call is TRBV7-8, the J call TRBJ1-2; unclear D gene. CDR1 is SGHVS, CDR2 FQNEAQ, per germline. The germline V and J ends were trimmed by 5 bases and 3 bases, with 22 bases remaining between them. The CDR3 has 17 amino acids. The CDR3 is CASSRYKQTELDYGYTF. The CDR3 DNA follows: TGTGCCAGCAGCCGGTATAAACAGACGGAACTCGACTATGGCTACACCTTC.

The rearrangement joins TRBV5-6 to TRBJ2-3, with TRBD2 identical over 13 bases. The CDR3 runs 15 residues. Germline V gene lookup returns CDR1 SGHDT and CDR2 YYEEEE. The V segment lost 1 base and the J segment 4 bases; nucleotides outside the gene matches: 0. The CDR3 bases are TGTGCCAGCAGCTTGACTAGCGGGAGGGCAGATACGCAGTATTTT. Residues: CASSLTSGRADTQYF.

This rearrangement joins TRBV27 to TRBJ1-2; D is unresolved. The CDR3 contains 13 residues. V lost 6 bases and J 3 bases, leaving 11 bases between the germline ends. Per the germline V gene, CDR1 is MNHEY and CDR2 is SMNVEV (reference sequence). CDR3 in amino acids: CASRGVGDYGYTF. DNA of the CDR3: TGTGCCAGCAGGGGTGTAGGAGACTATGGCTACACCTTC.

V gene TRBV27 combines with J gene TRBJ2-3; 10 bases are shared with TRBD2. The CDR3 sequence is 15 residues long. The germline V gene has CDR1 MNHEY and CDR2 SMNVEV (reference sequence). Trimming at V came to 5 bases and at J to 3 bases, leaving 5 bases not matched to a gene. CDR3 in DNA: TGTGCCAGCAGTAGAGCGGGGGGGCGGACAGATACGCAGTATTTT. Translating gives CASSRAGGRTDTQYF.

The chain couples TRBV5-5 to TRBJ2-7, with D uncertain. The CDR3 length is 13 residues. Germline V gene data show CDR1 as SGHKS and CDR2 as YYEKEE (reference sequence). V lost 0 bases to trimming and J lost 5 bases, with 9 bases between them. CDR3 nucleotides: TGTGCCAGCAGCTTGGAAAGGATCAACGAGCAGTACTTC. It translates to CASSLERINEQYF.

This chain connects TRBV4-1 to TRBJ1-1, with a tentative D call TRBD1 (6 bases). This CDR3 is 18 amino acids long. The germline CDR1 and CDR2 sequences are MGHRA and YSYEKL. V was clipped by 6 bases and J by 1 base, with 24 bases between them. Here the CDR3 DNA reads TGCGCCAGCAGTCATCCCGGGACGGGACATCAAACGAACACTGAAGCTTTCTTT. The encoded protein is CASSHPGTGHQTNTEAFF.